What follows describes a single T cell receptor beta chain. Germline V gene sequence: CDR1 LNHDA, CDR2 SQIVND (reference sequence). V lost 8 bases and J lost 1; bases outside the gene matches: 10. This CDR3 region has 17 residues. Each CDR3 protein gets one entry after TCRdb re-called the PCR reads with MiXCR. The sample has 60,000 to 70,000 distinct CDR3 sequences, about a sixth seen once. These data originate in a study of molecular identifiers for immune sequencing clone quantification. This receptor was taken from a human donor in good health. Some libraries in this study had Jurkat cell RNA spiked in. The chain joins TRBV19 to TRBJ1-4, with 10 bases identical to TRBD1. What was sequenced was naive CD8+ T cells from blood, with Jurkat cell RNA spiked in. Specified subset: FACS-sorted CD8+CD4-CCR7+CD45RA+ naive T cells. The CDR3 sequence: CASSQIDRGLTNEKLFF. In nucleotides, the CDR3 is TGTGCCAGTTCCCAAATCGACAGGGGGCTAACTAATGAAAAACTGTTTTTT.